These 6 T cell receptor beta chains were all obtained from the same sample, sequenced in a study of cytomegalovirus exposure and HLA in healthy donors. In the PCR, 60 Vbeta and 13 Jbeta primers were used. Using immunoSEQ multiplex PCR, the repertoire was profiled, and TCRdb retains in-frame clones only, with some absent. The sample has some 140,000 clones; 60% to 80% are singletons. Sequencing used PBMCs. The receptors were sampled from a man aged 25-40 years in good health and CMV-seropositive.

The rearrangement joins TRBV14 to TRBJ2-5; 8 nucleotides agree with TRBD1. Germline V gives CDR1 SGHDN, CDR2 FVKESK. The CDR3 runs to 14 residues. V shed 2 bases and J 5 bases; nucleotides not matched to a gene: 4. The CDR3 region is CASSQTGGTETQYF. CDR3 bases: TGTGCCAGCAGCCAAACAGGGGGTACGGAGACCCAGTACTTC.

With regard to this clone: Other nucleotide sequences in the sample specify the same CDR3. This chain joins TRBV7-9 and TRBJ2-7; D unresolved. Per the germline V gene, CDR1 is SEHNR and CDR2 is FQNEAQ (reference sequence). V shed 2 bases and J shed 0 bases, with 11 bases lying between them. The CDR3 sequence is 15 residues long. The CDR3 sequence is CASSLSFLPSYEQYF. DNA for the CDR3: TGTGCCAGCAGCTTATCTTTCCTCCCCTCCTACGAGCAGTACTTC.

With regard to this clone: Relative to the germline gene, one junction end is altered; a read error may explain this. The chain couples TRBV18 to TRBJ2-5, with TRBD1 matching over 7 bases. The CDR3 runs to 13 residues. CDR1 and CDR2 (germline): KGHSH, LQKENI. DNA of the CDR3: TGTGCCTGCTCACGTGACAGGGAAGAGACCCAGTACTTC. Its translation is CACSRDREETQYF.

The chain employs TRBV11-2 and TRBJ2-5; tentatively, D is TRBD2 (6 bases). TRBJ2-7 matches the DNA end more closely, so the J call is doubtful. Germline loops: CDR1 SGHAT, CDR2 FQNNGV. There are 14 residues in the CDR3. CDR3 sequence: CASSPRTTFYEQYF. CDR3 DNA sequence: TGTGCCAGCAGCCCACGGACTACATTCTACGAGCAGTACTTC.

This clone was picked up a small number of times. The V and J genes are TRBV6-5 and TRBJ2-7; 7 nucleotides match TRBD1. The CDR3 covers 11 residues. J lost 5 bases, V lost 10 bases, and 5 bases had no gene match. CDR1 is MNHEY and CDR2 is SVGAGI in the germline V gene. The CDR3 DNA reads TGTGCCACCCTCACAGGGGACGAGCAGTACTTC. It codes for CATLTGDEQYF.

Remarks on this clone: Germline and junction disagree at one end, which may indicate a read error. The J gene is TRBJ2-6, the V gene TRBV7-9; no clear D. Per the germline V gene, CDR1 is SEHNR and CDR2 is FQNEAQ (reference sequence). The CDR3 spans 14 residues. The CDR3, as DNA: TGTTCCAGCAGCCTAAGTTCTGGGGCCAACGTCCTGACTTTC. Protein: CSSSLSSGANVLTF.